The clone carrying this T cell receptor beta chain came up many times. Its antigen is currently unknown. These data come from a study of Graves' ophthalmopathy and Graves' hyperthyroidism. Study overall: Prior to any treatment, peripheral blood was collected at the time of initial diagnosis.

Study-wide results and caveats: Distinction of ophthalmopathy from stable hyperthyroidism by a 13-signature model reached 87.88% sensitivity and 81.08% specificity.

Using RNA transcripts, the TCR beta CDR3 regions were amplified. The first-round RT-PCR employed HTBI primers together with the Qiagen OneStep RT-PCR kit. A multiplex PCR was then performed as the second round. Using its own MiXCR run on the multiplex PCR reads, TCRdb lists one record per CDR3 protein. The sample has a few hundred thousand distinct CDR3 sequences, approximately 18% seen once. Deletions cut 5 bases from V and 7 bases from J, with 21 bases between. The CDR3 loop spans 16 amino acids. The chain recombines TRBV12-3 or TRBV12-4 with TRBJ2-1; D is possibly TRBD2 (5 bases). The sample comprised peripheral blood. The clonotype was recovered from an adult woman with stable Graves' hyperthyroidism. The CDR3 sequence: CASSVTIEGLRNEQFF. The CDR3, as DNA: TGTGCCAGCAGTGTCACCATCGAGGGATTGCGGAATGAGCAGTTCTTC.